The next 14 T cell receptor beta chains were all read from a single sample in a study of blood T cell repertoires in COVID-19 (dated by TCRdb to about 2020). Library preparation employed the immunoSEQ multiplex PCR assay. The table comes from immuneACCESS by way of TCRdb, which keeps in-frame sequences with V and J called. Part of the clones is missing from these tables; in studies checked, under half for an unresolved V gene and the rest for unknown reasons. The sample records roughly 120,000 clones, around 78% of which are singletons. The ten largest clonotypes hold roughly 18% of the sample. Material for sequencing was peripheral blood. These receptors all stem from a woman aged 60 to 75 with acute or convalescent COVID-19.

With regard to this clone: One end of the junction is discordant with germline, which a read error may explain. The V and J genes are TRBV6-5 and TRBJ1-4; D remains ambiguous. Germline V gene sequence: CDR1 MNHEY, CDR2 SVGAGI. This CDR3 region has 13 residues. In DNA form, the CDR3 reads TGTGCCAGCAGTTACGGGCAACGGGAAAAACTATTTTTT. This translates into CASSYGQREKLFF.

The V call is TRBV28, the J call TRBJ1-2; TRBD1 aligns across 10 bases. The germline CDR1 and CDR2 sequences are MDHEN and SYDVKM. J was trimmed by 7 bases and V by 6 bases; bases with no gene match: 8. This CDR3 has 14 residues. CDR3 amino acids: CASSPRQGALGYTF. As DNA, the CDR3 is TGTGCCAGCAGCCCCCGACAGGGGGCCCTTGGCTACACCTTC.

This clone was recorded a few times. This chain joins TRBV28 and TRBJ1-3, with 7 bases aligning to TRBD1. Germline V gives CDR1 MDHEN, CDR2 SYDVKM. V shed 5 bases, J shed 1 base, and the junction held 5 bases outside the gene matches. This CDR3 comprises 15 residues. The CDR3 bases are TGTGCCAGCAGTCGGACAGGAAGGTCTGGAAACACCATATATTTT. Residues: CASSRTGRSGNTIYF.

The chain couples TRBV7-2 to TRBJ2-1; TRBD1 matches 8 bases. V was pared by 5 bases and J by 6 bases, with 15 bases of the junction left unmatched. From germline, CDR1 is SGHTA and CDR2 FQGNSA. The CDR3 is 17 amino acids. The CDR3 loop reads CASSKGQGSPLRNEQFF. CDR3 DNA sequence: TGTGCCAGCAGCAAAGGACAGGGTTCGCCCCTCCGCAATGAGCAGTTCTTC.

V usage is TRBV4-1 and J usage is TRBJ1-2; TRBD1 matches 8 bases. V shed 6 bases and J 3 bases; nucleotides not matched to a gene: 9. The CDR3 loop spans 15 amino acids. From germline, CDR1 is MGHRA and CDR2 YSYEKL. The CDR3 region has the DNA TGCGCCAGCAGTAACGGACAGGGTCACGACTATGGCTACACCTTC. As protein: CASSNGQGHDYGYTF.

There are a few counts of this clone. V gene TRBV3-1 (or the pseudogene TRBV3-2) combines with J gene TRBJ1-2, with TRBD1 matching 7 bases. From germline, CDR1 is LGHDT and CDR2 YNNKEL (reference sequence). The CDR3 sequence is 15 residues long. V lost 4 bases, J lost 7 bases, and 12 bases stayed unmatched. CDR3 sequence (DNA): TGTGCCAGCAGCCCGCAAATTGAATACAGGGGTGGCTACACCTTC. It yields the protein CASSPQIEYRGGYTF.

The J gene is TRBJ1-3, the V gene TRBV28, with D unresolved. V was clipped by 2 bases and J by 2 bases, with 7 bases between them. The length of the CDR3 is 14 residues. Germline V CDR1 and CDR2: MDHEN, SYDVKM. CDR3 region: CASSLRVPGNTIYF. The CDR3 DNA reads TGTGCCAGCAGTTTACGGGTACCTGGAAACACCATATATTTT.

The chain employs TRBV3-1 (or the pseudogene TRBV3-2) and TRBJ1-4, with D perhaps matching TRBD1 (5 bases). Trimming took 4 bases from V and 8 from J, leaving 14 bases between them. This CDR3 is 14 amino acids long. Germline CDR1 and CDR2: LGHDT and YNNKEL (reference sequence). The CDR3 reads CASSPGGDGEKLFF. CDR3 coding DNA: TGTGCCAGCAGCCCCGGGGGGGACGGCGAAAAACTGTTTTTT.

The chain is built from TRBV18 and TRBJ2-1; D call uncertain. The CDR3 extends over 16 amino acids. Germline loops: CDR1 KGHSH, CDR2 LQKENI. With 3 bases removed from V and 0 bases from J, the gap between germline ends came to 12 bases. The CDR3: CASSPTVLSSYNEQFF. The CDR3 nucleotides read TGTGCCAGCTCACCGACGGTACTAAGCTCCTACAATGAGCAGTTCTTC.

This chain joins TRBV6-5 and TRBJ2-7, with D possibly being TRBD1 (6 bases). Germline loops: CDR1 MNHEY, CDR2 SVGAGI. The ends were cut back, 6 bases at V and 4 bases at J, with 7 bases in the middle. CDR3 length equals 11 residues. In nucleotides, the CDR3 is TGTGCCAGCAGAGGGGGATACGAGCAGTACTTC. Amino acid sequence: CASRGGYEQYF.

This chain connects TRBV30 to TRBJ1-4; D gene uncertain. The CDR3 extends over 13 amino acids. CDR1 and CDR2 (germline): GTSNPN, SVGIG (reference sequence). Trimming took off 5 bases at V and 15 bases at J, with 22 bases between the two ends. The CDR3 loop is CAWATDGVETVFF. DNA of the CDR3: TGTGCCTGGGCGACGGACGGGGTTGAAACGGTGTTTTTT.

V is TRBV9 and J is TRBJ2-5; 8 nucleotides line up with TRBD2. With 8 bases clipped from V and 4 bases from J, the junction kept 7 bases outside the gene matches. This CDR3 contains 13 residues. Germline CDR1 is SGDLS and CDR2 is YYNGEE. CDR3 sequence (DNA): TGTGCCAGTTCGCGGGAGGCGGGAGAGACCCAGTACTTC. Translating it yields CASSREAGETQYF.

This rearrangement joins TRBV7-8 to TRBJ2-5; possible D gene TRBD1, 6 bases. V gave up 1 base and J gave up 2 bases, with 23 bases separating them. CDR1 and CDR2 from the germline V gene are SGHVS and FQNEAQ. The CDR3 sequence is 19 residues long. CDR3 region: CASSLVGAAGASSQETQYF. The CDR3 nucleotides read TGTGCCAGCAGCTTAGTAGGGGCGGCAGGGGCCAGTTCACAAGAGACCCAGTACTTC.

This rearrangement joins TRBV6-5 to TRBJ1-4; the match to TRBD1 covers 7 bases. V gave up 6 bases and J gave up 8 bases; unmatched junction bases: 9. The CDR3 spans 14 residues. Per the germline V gene, CDR1 is MNHEY and CDR2 is SVGAGI. This CDR3 is CASRWTGWREKLFF. As DNA, the CDR3 is TGTGCCAGCAGATGGACAGGATGGAGAGAAAAACTGTTTTTT.